A single sample is the source of the 27 T cell receptor beta chains below, sequenced in a study of human T cells and chemical hapten exposure. Stated time point: pre-sensitization, week 0. The treatment is: therapeutic diphenylcyclopropenone sensitization with weekly scalp DPC. TCRdb re-called the RACE reads through MiXCR, storing one row per CDR3 protein. Of roughly 380,000 distinct CDR3 sequences listed, approximately 5.1% are singletons. Sequences were derived from whole blood, sampled in connection with sensitization to the hapten diphenylcyclopropenone (DPC). The receptor set was obtained from a woman aged 45-60 years with alopecia areata. Some clones in this sample may be carry-over from other donors' samples.

This clonotype was recorded at least ten times. This chain connects TRBV11-2 to TRBJ2-7, with 11 bases that match TRBD2. This CDR3 has 15 residues. Germline V lookup: CDR1 SGHAT, CDR2 FQNNGV. With 1 base clipped from V and 4 bases from J, the junction kept 3 bases outside the gene matches. CDR3 nucleotide sequence: TGTGCCAGCAGCTTAGTAGCGGGGGGGAGGTACGAGCAGTACTTC. It codes for CASSLVAGGRYEQYF.

This clonotype was seen ten or more times. The chain uses TRBV20-1 and TRBJ1-5; no clear D gene. The CDR3 runs 14 residues. The germline V gene encodes CDR1 DFQATT and CDR2 SNEGSKA (reference sequence). V was pared by 0 bases and J by 7 bases, with 13 bases between. CDR3 region: CSARDGWGGQPQHF. The DNA for the CDR3 is TGCAGTGCTAGAGATGGGTGGGGTGGCCAGCCCCAGCATTTT.

This clonotype occurred a few times. The CDR3 DNA follows: TGTGCCAGCAGCAAAGAGCGCGCGAGGACAGGGAGGACGCCCCTCCACTTT. It specifies CASSKERARTGRTPLHF. The chain joins TRBV21-1 to TRBJ1-6; the DNA was not compared with TRBD1, the D call given in the table. TRBV21-1 is marked as a pseudogene. The CDR3 loop spans 17 amino acids.

This clonotype was detected ten times or more. The chain's CDR3 is CASSWGLAGALTDTQYF. CDR3 coding DNA: TGTGCCAGCAGCTGGGGACTAGCGGGAGCACTCACAGATACGCAGTATTTT. The rearrangement links TRBV11-2 to TRBJ2-3; 14 nucleotides line up with TRBD2. J lost 2 bases, V lost 4 bases, and 5 bases had no gene match. The CDR3 contains 17 residues. Germline assignment: CDR1 SGHAT and CDR2 FQNNGV. The complete variable domain, with remaining parts taken from reference TRBV11-2 and TRBJ2-3, reads EAGVAQSPRYKIIEKRQSVAFWCNPISGHATLYWYQQILGQGPKLLIQFQNNGVVDDSQLPKDRFSAERLKGVDSTLKIQPAKLEDSAVYLCASSWGLAGALTDTQYFGPGTRLTVL.

This clonotype has more than one count but fewer than ten. This chain uses TRBV20-1 with TRBJ2-1; D unresolved. Trimming cost V 7 bases and J 4 bases, with 11 bases left between them. The CDR3 loop spans 12 amino acids. CDR1 and CDR2 (germline): DFQATT, SNEGSKA (reference sequence). CDR3 DNA: TGCAGTGTCCCCGGCCTTTACAATGAGCAGTTCTTC. This gives the protein CSVPGLYNEQFF.

The chain couples TRBV4-2 to TRBJ1-2; D is uncertain. The germline V gene has CDR1 LGHNA and CDR2 YNFKEQ. This CDR3 has 16 residues. The ends were cut back, 4 bases at V and 8 bases at J, with 23 bases in the middle. The CDR3 region has the DNA TGTGCCAGCAGCCGCCTCAGCGGGGTAAGGTTGGAGGGCTACACCTTC. Translated, it gives CASSRLSGVRLEGYTF.

The sample holds many counts of this clonotype. The V call is TRBV27, the J call TRBJ2-1, with TRBD2 identical over 15 bases. The CDR3 has 15 amino acids. With 3 bases clipped from V and 10 bases from J, the junction kept 4 bases outside the gene matches. The germline CDR1 and CDR2 sequences are MNHEY and SMNVEV (reference sequence). The CDR3 loop reads CASSFWTSGRGEQFF. CDR3 in DNA: TGTGCCAGCAGTTTTTGGACTAGCGGGAGGGGAGAGCAGTTCTTC.

The rearrangement links TRBV5-1 to TRBJ1-3; TRBD1 is a possible D gene (5 bases). The length of the CDR3 is 17 residues. Trimming took 0 bases from V and 0 from J, leaving 13 bases between them. Looked up from germline, CDR1 is SGHRS and CDR2 is YFSETQ. CDR3: CASSLDRDGFSGNTIYF. The CDR3 DNA follows: TGCGCCAGCAGCTTGGATCGGGACGGGTTCTCTGGAAACACCATATATTTT.

This clonotype was seen only a few times. J is TRBJ2-1 and V is TRBV6-6, with TRBD1 matching over 8 bases. Per the germline V gene, CDR1 is MNHNY and CDR2 is SVGAGI (reference sequence). This CDR3 is 16 amino acids long. Trimming removed 5 bases from V and 4 bases from J; junction bases left unmatched: 10. In DNA, the CDR3 is TGTGCCAGCAGTCCCGGGACAGGTCTCCTTTACAATGAGCAGTTCTTC. Its protein is CASSPGTGLLYNEQFF.

This clonotype was seen many times. V is TRBV4-1 and J is TRBJ2-5; D is perhaps TRBD2 (5 bases). Germline V CDR1 and CDR2: MGHRA, YSYEKL. The CDR3 has 17 amino acids. Trimming left V 1 base short and J 3 bases short, with 18 bases between. The CDR3: CASSQGPPGELEETQYF. The CDR3 nucleotides are TGCGCCAGCAGCCAAGGACCCCCCGGGGAGCTGGAAGAGACCCAGTACTTC.

This clonotype was found a few times. V usage is TRBV5-1 and J usage is TRBJ1-1, with TRBD1 matching 8 bases. V shed 7 bases, J shed 7 bases, and the junction held 9 bases outside the gene matches. CDR1 is SGHRS and CDR2 is YFSETQ in the germline V gene. The CDR3 covers 13 residues. The CDR3 nucleotides read TGCGCCAGCCGACCCGAGGACAGGGATGAAGCTTTCTTT. Translation gives CASRPEDRDEAFF.

CDR3 sequence (DNA): TGTGCCATCAGTTTCATGGACCCGTCGGACACCGGGGAGCTGTTTTTT. Its translation is CAISFMDPSDTGELFF. This chain links TRBV10-3 with TRBJ2-2; D is unclear. CDR1 ENHRY and CDR2 SYGVKD come from the germline V gene. V was clipped by 5 bases and J by 3 bases, with 16 bases between them. The CDR3 extends over 16 amino acids.

This clonotype has just a few counts. This CDR3 is CAISKGVGTEAFF. CDR3 nucleotide sequence: TGTGCCATCTCTAAAGGGGTGGGGACTGAAGCTTTCTTT. The chain is built from TRBV10-3 and TRBJ1-1, with TRBD1 as a possible D gene (5 bases). Germline CDR1 is ENHRY and CDR2 is SYGVKD. This CDR3 region has 13 residues. V lost 8 bases and J 5 bases, leaving 15 bases between the germline ends.

This clonotype was seen only a few times. The CDR3 protein is CASSLVVHEQYF. The CDR3 nucleotides read TGTGCCAGCAGTTTAGTGGTCCACGAGCAGTACTTC. The chain recombines TRBV28 with TRBJ2-7; D ambiguous. V lost 2 bases and J lost 5, with 7 bases in between. The germline V gene has CDR1 MDHEN and CDR2 SYDVKM. The CDR3 spans 12 residues.

The rearrangement links TRBV3-1 to TRBJ2-7, with D unresolved. This CDR3 has 15 amino acids. With 1 base removed from V and 0 bases from J, the gap between germline ends came to 10 bases. CDR1 LGHDT and CDR2 YNNKEL come from the germline V gene (reference sequence). The CDR3 is CASSQGQLSSYEQYF. The CDR3 DNA follows: TGTGCCAGCAGCCAAGGGCAGCTAAGCTCCTACGAGCAGTACTTC.

In this sample, this clonotype turned up many times. The V call is TRBV20-1, the J call TRBJ2-5, with 11 bases that match TRBD1. There are 14 residues in the CDR3. Germline CDR1 DFQATT, CDR2 SNEGSKA (reference sequence). J lost 2 bases, V lost 7 bases, and 6 bases had no gene match. As DNA, the CDR3 is TGCAGTGTCGTCCGGGACAGGGGGCAAGAGACCCAGTACTTC. Its protein product is CSVVRDRGQETQYF.

This clonotype was recorded at least ten times. The chain has TRBV7-6 and TRBJ2-6; no firm D call. Germline V gene lookup returns CDR1 SGHVS and CDR2 FNYEAQ. V was trimmed by 2 bases and J by 2 bases, leaving 7 bases between them. CDR3 size: 15 residues. The CDR3 is CASSLRDAGANVLTF. The CDR3, as DNA: TGTGCCAGCAGCTTAAGAGACGCTGGGGCCAACGTCCTGACTTTC.

There are a few counts of this clonotype. The chain joins TRBV2 to TRBJ2-7; D is unclear. The CDR3 runs to 14 residues. The V and J ends lost 8 bases and 0 bases respectively, with 14 bases between them. The germline gives CDR1 SNHLY, CDR2 FYNNEI. The CDR3 DNA reads TGTGCCAGCGACCCCTCGCACAGCTCCTACGAGCAGTACTTC. Protein sequence: CASDPSHSSYEQYF.

This clonotype was found a few times. The rearrangement joins TRBV2 to TRBJ1-1; tentative D call: TRBD1 (6 bases). Germline CDR1 reads SNHLY; CDR2 reads FYNNEI. Trimming left V 2 bases short and J 10 bases short, with 17 bases between. This CDR3 has 14 amino acids. The CDR3: CASSESGVRGGAFF. CDR3 bases: TGTGCCAGCAGTGAATCAGGGGTCAGGGGAGGAGCTTTCTTT.

This clonotype was found many times. The chain employs TRBV20-1 and TRBJ1-1; no clear D. Trimming removed 0 bases at V and 0 bases at J, with 8 bases between. Per germline, CDR1 DFQATT and CDR2 SNEGSKA (reference sequence). The CDR3 covers 14 residues. CDR3: CSARDPAMNTEAFF. The CDR3 nucleotides read TGCAGTGCTAGAGACCCAGCCATGAACACTGAAGCTTTCTTT.

The V gene is TRBV3-1, the J gene TRBJ2-7, with D perhaps being TRBD1 or TRBD2 (7 bases each). The V gene's germline CDR1 is LGHDT and CDR2 YNNKEL (reference sequence). V was pared by 9 bases and J by 2 bases, with 17 bases between. This CDR3 region has 14 residues. In nucleotides, the CDR3 is TGTGCCAGTGCTCAGGGGGGGGGCCCCTACGAGCAGTACTTC. As protein: CASAQGGGPYEQYF.

The J gene is TRBJ1-1, the V gene TRBV12-5, with 7 bases that match TRBD1. The CDR3 has 15 residues. V lost 1 base and J lost 2; bases outside the gene matches: 4. Germline V gene lookup returns CDR1 LGHNT and CDR2 FRNRAP. As DNA, the CDR3 is TGTGCTAGTGGTTTGGCAGGGGGGTCCAACACTGAAGCTTTCTTT. This codes for CASGLAGGSNTEAFF. Variable domain in full (rest from reference TRBV12-5 and TRBJ1-1): DARVTQTPRHKVTEMGQEVTMRCQPILGHNTVFWYRQTMMQGLELLAYFRNRAPLDDSGMPKDRFSAEMPDATLATLKIQPSEPRDSAVYFCASGLAGGSNTEAFFGQGTRLTVV.

V is TRBV5-5 and J is TRBJ1-2, with D possibly being TRBD1 (6 bases). CDR3 length equals 12 residues. CDR1 is SGHKS and CDR2 is YYEKEE in the germline V gene (reference sequence). Trimming left V 5 bases short and J 4 bases short, with 9 bases between. The CDR3: CASREDSYGYTF. The CDR3 bases are TGTGCCAGCAGAGAGGACAGCTATGGCTACACCTTC.

CDR3 amino acids: CASSSDRHNQPQHF. CDR3 nucleotides: TGTGCCAGCAGCTCGGACAGGCACAATCAGCCCCAGCATTTT. This chain links TRBV7-9 with TRBJ1-5, with TRBD1 matching 7 bases. V trimming: 4 bases; J trimming: 3 bases; junction bases outside the gene matches: 3. Germline values: CDR1 SEHNR, CDR2 FQNEAQ (reference sequence). The CDR3 sequence is 14 residues long.

There are many counts of this clonotype. This chain links TRBV18 with TRBJ2-3, with unresolved D. The CDR3 is made up of 13 amino acids. Trimming shortened V by 4 bases and J by 2 bases, and 7 bases separated the two germline ends. From germline, CDR1 is KGHSH and CDR2 LQKENI. The CDR3 protein is CASSQHTTDTQYF. CDR3 nucleotides: TGTGCCAGCTCACAACATACCACAGATACGCAGTATTTT.

The sample holds many counts of this clonotype. The chain joins TRBV12-3 or TRBV12-4 to TRBJ2-1; D not resolved. This CDR3 spans 15 amino acids. The germline V and J ends were trimmed by 6 bases and 1 base, with 13 bases remaining between them. CDR3 amino acids: CASRPLRNSYNEQFF. The CDR3 DNA is TGTGCCAGCAGACCACTACGGAATTCCTACAATGAGCAGTTCTTC.

This clonotype was picked up many times. The chain carries TRBV7-2 and TRBJ2-5, with D uncertain. CDR3 size: 15 residues. V dropped 1 base and J dropped 3 bases, with 12 bases sitting between them. Germline V gene sequence: CDR1 SGHTA, CDR2 FQGNSA. CDR3 region: CASSLGVVLEETQYF. CDR3 nucleotides: TGTGCCAGCAGCTTAGGGGTAGTACTGGAAGAGACCCAGTACTTC.